One and the same sample provided the 13 T cell receptor beta chains below, sequenced in a study of beta chain features in type 1 diabetes. Study-wide findings and caveats: A moderate, significant TCRB CDR3 shortening appeared in type 1 diabetes across four CD4+ subsets.

Isolated RNA was reverse transcribed in full, so expressed TCRB transcripts were sequenced. Profiled with immunoSEQ multiplex PCR; TCRdb holds only in-frame clones, not every one. The sample shows about 660,000 clones, around 15% of them seen only once. Their antigen targets remain unknown. The specimen sequenced was naive CD4+ T cells from blood. These TCRs come from a man between 18 and 35 years old with type 1 diabetes.

J is TRBJ2-3 and V is TRBV6-4, with 8 bases fitting TRBD1. Looked up from germline, CDR1 is MRHNA and CDR2 is SNTAGT. CDR3 length: 13 residues. V gave up 6 bases and J gave up 1 base; unmatched junction bases: 0. The CDR3 spells CASRGQGTDTQYF. In nucleotides, the CDR3 is TGTGCCAGCAGGGGACAGGGCACAGATACGCAGTATTTT.

The rearrangement links TRBV4-2 to TRBJ1-4; no definite D call. This CDR3 comprises 14 residues. CDR1 is LGHNA, CDR2 YNFKEQ, per germline. Trimming left V 0 bases short and J 6 bases short, with 8 bases between. The CDR3 loop is CASSQDLADEKLFF. The CDR3 DNA reads as TGTGCCAGCAGCCAAGACCTGGCAGATGAAAAACTGTTTTTT.

This clone came up a few times. V is TRBV25-1 and J is TRBJ2-7, with 11 bases matching TRBD2. This CDR3 is 16 amino acids long. Germline V CDR1 and CDR2: MGHDK, SYGVNS. Trimming at V came to 3 bases and at J to 1 base, leaving 5 bases not matched to a gene. Here the CDR3 reads CASSDPSGGNSYEQYF. The CDR3 DNA reads as TGTGCCAGCAGTGATCCTAGCGGGGGGAATTCCTACGAGCAGTACTTC.

The rearrangement uses TRBV15 and TRBJ2-3, with no clear D. V was cut by 1 base and J by 2 bases, with 13 bases left in between. CDR3 length equals 16 residues. CDR1 is LNHNV and CDR2 is YYDKDF in the germline V gene (reference sequence). Here the CDR3 reads CATSRVKGWYTDTQYF. DNA for the CDR3: TGTGCCACCAGCAGAGTAAAGGGTTGGTACACAGATACGCAGTATTTT.

This clone was counted between two and nine times. This CDR3 is CASSQGTGGLRIRNEQFF. The CDR3 nucleotides read TGTGCCAGCAGCCAAGGGACAGGGGGTTTAAGAATCAGGAATGAGCAGTTCTTC. The chain employs TRBV14 and TRBJ2-1, with 10 bases identical to TRBD1. Per germline, CDR1 SGHDN and CDR2 FVKESK. V lost 1 base, J lost 7 bases, and 13 bases stayed unmatched. The CDR3 runs 18 residues.

This clone has a handful of counts. The genes are TRBV6-1 and TRBJ1-1; D gene uncertain. Germline V CDR1 and CDR2: MNHNS, SASEGT. The germline V and J ends were trimmed by 2 bases and 4 bases, with 2 bases remaining between them. The CDR3 has 11 amino acids. The chain's CDR3 is CASSEITEAFF. The CDR3 DNA follows: TGTGCCAGCAGTGAAATCACTGAAGCTTTCTTT.

This clone was detected a few times. The rearrangement links TRBV28 to TRBJ1-1; maybe TRBD1 (5 bases). The germline CDR1 and CDR2 sequences are MDHEN and SYDVKM. V gave up 2 bases and J gave up 2 bases, with 9 bases separating them. The CDR3 covers 14 residues. The CDR3 DNA follows: TGTGCCAGCAGTTTACGGGGGGGAAACACTGAAGCTTTCTTT. It specifies CASSLRGGNTEAFF.

This chain uses TRBV5-1 with TRBJ1-4; D gene ambiguous. Per the germline V gene, CDR1 is SGHRS and CDR2 is YFSETQ. V shed 0 bases and J shed 5 bases, with 11 bases lying between them. The CDR3 runs to 15 residues. The CDR3 loop reads CASSLGTYQNEKLFF. The CDR3 DNA is TGCGCCAGCAGCTTGGGGACCTATCAAAATGAAAAACTGTTTTTT.

This clone was observed a handful of times. This sample also contains other DNA sequences that code for the same CDR3. The gene calls are TRBV30 and TRBJ2-3; either TRBD1 or TRBD2 may fit D (6 bases each). The CDR3 extends over 12 amino acids. The germline V and J ends were trimmed by 2 bases and 4 bases, with 7 bases remaining between them. Per germline, CDR1 GTSNPN and CDR2 SVGIG (reference sequence). The CDR3 DNA follows: TGTGCCTGGAGTCGGGGGCCAGATACGCAGTATTTT. Its translation is CAWSRGPDTQYF.

This clone was recorded a few times. The chain employs TRBV4-3 and TRBJ2-7, with a weak D call TRBD2 (6 bases). The germline V gene has CDR1 LGHNA and CDR2 YSLEER. V lost 1 base and J 0 bases, leaving 10 bases between the germline ends. This CDR3 is built from 15 residues. The DNA of the CDR3 is TGCGCCAGCAGCCAAGGGGACGGGAGCTCCTACGAGCAGTACTTC. Translated: CASSQGDGSSYEQYF.

The rearrangement uses TRBV27 and TRBJ2-7; D may be TRBD1 (6 bases). CDR1 and CDR2 (germline): MNHEY, SMNVEV (reference sequence). The length of the CDR3 is 14 residues. Trimming left V 4 bases short and J 1 base short, with 11 bases between. The CDR3: CASSWGRESYEQYF. CDR3 sequence (DNA): TGTGCCAGCAGTTGGGGGCGCGAGTCCTACGAGCAGTACTTC.

The chain couples TRBV7-2 to TRBJ2-7; D remains unclear. Trimming took off 2 bases at V and 6 bases at J, with 8 bases between the two ends. The CDR3 is 12 amino acids. Germline CDR1 reads SGHTA; CDR2 reads FQGNSA. DNA of the CDR3: TGTGCCAGCAGCTTATTAGAGTCCGAGCAGTACTTC. The encoded protein is CASSLLESEQYF.

This clone was counted between two and nine times. The V and J genes are TRBV11-2 and TRBJ2-1; possible D gene TRBD2, 5 bases. CDR1 and CDR2 (germline): SGHAT, FQNNGV. Trimming removed 7 bases from V and 0 bases from J, with 10 bases in between. This CDR3 has 14 residues. The CDR3 loop reads CASILSGSYNEQFF. The CDR3 region has the DNA TGTGCCAGCATCCTCAGCGGCTCCTACAATGAGCAGTTCTTC.